A selection of T cell receptor beta chains follows, all from one sample in a study of PD-1 blockade in classical Hodgkin lymphoma. Repertoires were generated with immunoSEQ multiplex PCR, while TCRdb's copy carries only in-frame clones and drops some. The sample yields roughly 28,000 clones, nearly 80% seen once. This material consisted of peripheral blood mononuclear cells (PBMCs), taken before the second cycle of nivolumab. The receptors derive from a human donor with classical Hodgkin lymphoma. CDR3s include the opening cysteine and the closing phenylalanine or tryptophan. A D gene is named only where the DNA matches it firmly. Size values are once, few and many counts, or a class for expanded clones, and some rows have none.

j_call v_call d_call clone_size cdr3_aa cdr3_nt
TRBJ2-3 TRBV5-4 TRBD2 - CASSLAGAGGVTDTQYF TGTGCCAGCAGCTTGGCTGGTGCGGGGGGTGTAACAGATACGCAGTATTTT
TRBJ2-7 TRBV13 - once CASSLISGGTYEQYF TGTGCCAGCAGCTTAATTTCAGGGGGGACCTACGAGCAGTACTTC
TRBJ2-5 TRBV7-2 TRBD2 - CASSSRTSGGSGETQYF TGTGCCAGCAGCTCCCGGACTAGCGGGGGTTCTGGAGAGACCCAGTACTTC
TRBJ2-7 TRBV28 - few CASSKYEQYF TGTGCCAGCAGTAAATACGAGCAGTACTTC
TRBJ1-2 TRBV29-1 TRBD1 - CSVGEGALGYGYTF TGCAGCGTTGGGGAGGGGGCATTAGGCTATGGCTACACCTTC
TRBJ1-2 TRBV5-1 TRBD1 - CASSPGGESYGYTF TGCGCCAGCAGTCCAGGGGGCGAGAGCTATGGCTACACCTTC
TRBJ1-3 TRBV19 - - CACDSFSSGNTIYF TGTGCCTGTGACAGCTTTTCCTCTGGAAACACCATATATTTT
TRBJ2-4 TRBV5-3 TRBD1 - CARSLARTGISGAKNIQYF TGTGCCAGAAGCTTGGCCAGGACAGGGATCTCTGGGGCCAAAAACATTCAGTACTTC
TRBJ2-7 TRBV5-1 - few CASSLASTNYEQYF TGCGCCAGCAGCTTGGCGTCCACAAACTACGAGCAGTACTTC
TRBJ1-4 TRBV14 TRBD1 once CASSPSGTAYEKLFF TGTGCCAGCAGCCCTTCCGGGACAGCGTATGAAAAACTGTTTTTT
TRBJ1-2 TRBV7-9 - few CASRRDSANYGYTF TGTGCCAGCAGACGGGACTCAGCTAACTATGGCTACACCTTC
TRBJ1-2 TRBV5-1 TRBD1 - CASSFGTGYGYTF TGCGCCAGCAGCTTTGGGACAGGTTATGGCTACACCTTC
TRBJ1-5 TRBV6-1 TRBD1 - CASSDPGTASQHF TGTGCCAGCAGTGACCCGGGGACAGCTAGCCAGCATTTT
TRBJ1-6 TRBV11-3 - once CASSLNGILDSPLHF TGTGCCAGCAGCTTAAACGGGATTCTAGATTCACCCCTCCACTTT
TRBJ2-6 TRBV6-5 - - CASSSPTGSGANVLTF TGTGCCAGCAGTTCCCCCACAGGGTCTGGGGCCAACGTCCTGACTTTC
TRBJ1-5 TRBV14 - - CASSQDWGPQHF TGTGCCAGCAGCCAAGATTGGGGGCCCCAGCATTTT
TRBJ1-4 TRBV6-5 - - CASSLRDLTGELFF TGTGCCAGCAGCCTCCGGGACTTGACTGGGGAACTGTTTTTT
TRBJ1-1 TRBV6-5 - - CASSPGGENTEAFF TGTGCCAGCAGTCCGGGGGGGGAGAACACTGAAGCTTTCTTT
TRBJ2-1 TRBV7-2 - - CASSLPQNNEQFF TGTGCCAGCAGCTTACCCCAGAACAATGAGCAGTTCTTC
TRBJ1-1 TRBV6-6 - - CASSYRRTESEAFF TGTGCCAGCAGTTACCGACGGACTGAGAGTGAAGCTTTCTTT
TRBJ1-6 TRBV29-1 TRBD1 - CSADRDSPLHF TGCAGCGCGGACAGGGATTCACCCCTCCACTTT
TRBJ2-7 TRBV4-3 TRBD2 - CASSLGLAGAIYEQYF TGCGCCAGCAGCCTAGGGCTAGCGGGGGCCATATACGAGCAGTACTTC
TRBJ2-7 TRBV5-6 - once CASSLDPSGVRVQYF TGTGCCAGCAGCTTGGACCCGTCGGGCGTACGAGTGCAGTACTTC
TRBJ1-5 TRBV2 - - CASSEAEGNQPQHF TGTGCCAGCAGTGAAGCTGAGGGGAATCAGCCCCAGCATTTT
TRBJ1-3 TRBV2 - - CASKDSYSGNTIYF TGTGCCAGTAAGGACAGCTACTCTGGAAACACCATATATTTT
TRBJ2-3 TRBV29-1 TRBD1 few CSVEAVTGTDTQYF TGCAGCGTTGAAGCCGTGACAGGGACAGATACGCAGTATTTT
TRBJ1-3 TRBV11-3 TRBD1 - CASSLGGQLGNTIYF TGTGCCAGCAGCTTAGGGGGACAGCTTGGAAACACCATATATTTT
TRBJ2-3 TRBV5-5 TRBD2 - CASSHPGLALDTQYF TGTGCCAGCAGCCACCCGGGACTAGCCTTAGATACGCAGTATTTT
TRBJ1-3 TRBV2 - - CASKPGFSGNTIYF TGTGCCAGCAAACCGGGGTTCTCTGGAAACACCATATATTTT
TRBJ2-1 TRBV7-9 - - CASSPKGPNEQFF TGTGCCAGCAGCCCTAAGGGACCAAATGAGCAGTTCTTC
TRBJ2-1 TRBV5-1 - - CASSFPRGRAGEQFF TGCGCCAGCAGCTTCCCCCGGGGCAGGGCCGGTGAGCAGTTCTTC
TRBJ1-5 TRBV28 - - CASSLLGRLGQPQHF TGTGCCAGCAGTTTATTGGGCCGGTTAGGTCAGCCCCAGCATTTT
TRBJ2-7 TRBV7-9 TRBD2 few CASSPAGGGYEQYF TGTGCCAGCAGCCCAGCTGGGGGAGGGTACGAGCAGTACTTC
TRBJ2-1 TRBV18 TRBD1 - CASSPGQRYNEQFF TGTGCCAGCTCACCGGGACAGAGATACAATGAGCAGTTCTTC
TRBJ2-1 TRBV9 TRBD2 few CASSSRSLAGAQFF TGTGCCAGCAGCTCACGATCTCTAGCGGGGGCGCAGTTCTTC
TRBJ1-2 TRBV30 TRBD1 - CAWGRTGKGYTF TGTGCCTGGGGTAGGACAGGGAAAGGCTACACCTTC
TRBJ1-1 TRBV5-1 TRBD1 - CASSLATGEWGTEAFF TGCGCCAGCAGCTTAGCGACAGGGGAATGGGGCACTGAAGCTTTCTTT
TRBJ2-2 TRBV5-5 - few CASSPSTNTGELFF TGTGCCAGCAGCCCTTCGACGAACACCGGGGAGCTGTTTTTT
TRBJ2-2 TRBV19 - - CASSTGVGRRTNTGELFF TGTGCCAGTAGTACGGGAGTGGGCAGGAGGACGAACACCGGGGAGCTGTTTTTT
TRBJ1-2 TRBV7-9 TRBD1 - CASSKGTAYNYGYTF TGTGCCAGCAGCAAAGGGACAGCTTACAACTATGGCTACACCTTC
TRBJ2-5 TRBV7-6 - once CASSSDSSQYF TGTGCCAGCAGCTCCGACAGTTCCCAGTACTTC
TRBJ2-2 TRBV7-3 TRBD2 - CASSPMGRTSGNTGELFF TGTGCCAGCAGCCCAATGGGGAGGACTAGCGGAAACACCGGGGAGCTGTTTTTT
TRBJ1-5 TRBV15 - - CATSNEKGGDQPQHF TGTGCCACCAGCAACGAGAAGGGAGGGGATCAGCCCCAGCATTTT
TRBJ2-1 TRBV6-6 - - CASSFPTLGEQFF TGTGCCAGCAGTTTCCCAACGTTGGGTGAGCAGTTCTTC
TRBJ2-2 TRBV5-6 - - CASTYRHSNTGELFF TGTGCCAGCACTTACCGACATTCGAACACCGGGGAGCTGTTTTTT
TRBJ2-5 TRBV5-1 - once CASSVWQETQYF TGCGCCAGCAGTGTCTGGCAAGAGACCCAGTACTTC
TRBJ2-7 TRBV19 - - CASSIRGAEQYF TGTGCCAGTAGTATACGAGGGGCCGAGCAGTACTTC